The 9 T cell receptor beta chains listed next were all sequenced from one sample in a study of shared clonotypes between healthy human individuals. Sequencing used immunoSEQ multiplex PCR; TCRdb keeps in-frame clones, though not all of them. The sample has approximately 2.1 million clones; approximately 93% are singletons. The sample was naive CD4+ T cells from PBMCs. Subset reported: CD45RA+ positively selected. The source of these receptors is a young man in good health. Some clones in this sample may be carry-over from other donors' samples.

The chain couples TRBV5-6 to TRBJ1-1; D remains ambiguous. The CDR3 runs 12 residues. V lost 2 bases to trimming and J lost 4 bases, with 6 bases between them. The germline CDR1 and CDR2 sequences are SGHDT and YYEEEE. DNA of the CDR3: TGTGCCAGCAGCTTCCGGGTCACTGAAGCTTTCTTT. This encodes CASSFRVTEAFF.

This chain connects TRBV5-1 to TRBJ2-7; a weak D match, TRBD1 (6 bases). The CDR3 covers 15 residues. Per the germline V gene, CDR1 is SGHRS and CDR2 is YFSETQ. Trimming took off 4 bases at V and 4 bases at J, with 18 bases between the two ends. The CDR3 loop reads CASSTSRGSSYEQYF. CDR3 nucleotides: TGCGCCAGCAGCACGAGCAGGGGAAGCTCGTACGAGCAGTACTTC.

The V call is TRBV2, the J call TRBJ1-4, with D possibly TRBD1 on 5 matching bases. The CDR3 has 16 residues. CDR1 and CDR2 from the germline V gene are SNHLY and FYNNEI. V lost 5 bases and J lost 7, with 20 bases in between. The CDR3 loop is CASSPTPRGVGEKLFF. The CDR3 DNA reads TGTGCCAGCAGTCCTACCCCCCGGGGGGTAGGTGAAAAACTGTTTTTT. The full variable domain, rest sourced from reference TRBV2 and TRBJ1-4, is EPEVTQTPSHQVTQMGQEVILRCVPISNHLYFYWYRQILGQKVEFLVSFYNNEISEKSEIFDDQFSVERPDGSNFTLKIRSTKLEDSAMYFCASSPTPRGVGEKLFFGSGTQLSVL.

This chain joins TRBV27 and TRBJ1-4; TRBD1 agrees at 7 bases. The germline gives CDR1 MNHEY, CDR2 SMNVEV (reference sequence). The CDR3 spans 14 residues. Losses at the gene ends were 5 bases for V and 6 bases for J; bases not matched to a gene: 6. The CDR3 protein is CASSPEQGYEKLFF. The CDR3 region has the DNA TGTGCCAGCAGTCCCGAACAGGGGTATGAAAAACTGTTTTTT. Based on the CDR3 plus reference TRBV27 and TRBJ1-4, the full variable domain is EAQVTQNPRYLITVTGKKLTVTCSQNMNHEYMSWYRQDPGLGLRQIYYSMNVEVTDKGDVPEGYKVSRKEKRNFPLILESPSPNQTSLYFCASSPEQGYEKLFFGSGTQLSVL.

The chain has TRBV5-1 and TRBJ1-1; 7 bases are shared with TRBD1. This CDR3 contains 13 residues. J gave up 8 bases and V 0 bases, and 4 bases lay outside the gene matches. From germline, CDR1 is SGHRS and CDR2 YFSETQ. DNA of the CDR3: TGCGCCAGCAGCTTGGGACAGGGCCTCGAAGCTTTCTTT. It encodes CASSLGQGLEAFF.

The gene calls are TRBV19 and TRBJ1-5; no firm D call. Germline CDR1 and CDR2: LNHDA and SQIVND (reference sequence). V lost 11 bases to trimming and J lost 2 bases, with 16 bases between them. CDR3 length: 14 residues. CDR3 coding DNA: TGTGCCTCAATGGGCCTAATGCGCAATCAGCCCCAGCATTTT. Translated: CASMGLMRNQPQHF.

This clone appeared a single time. The gene calls are TRBV7-8 and TRBJ2-3, with D uncertain. This CDR3 is built from 13 residues. The V gene's germline CDR1 is SGHVS and CDR2 FQNEAQ. The germline V and J ends were trimmed by 5 bases and 3 bases, with 9 bases remaining between them. CDR3 residues: CASSQELTDTQYF. The CDR3, as DNA: TGTGCCAGCAGCCAGGAGCTAACAGATACGCAGTATTTT.

V is TRBV6-5 and J is TRBJ2-3, with 13 bases matching TRBD2. From germline, CDR1 is MNHEY and CDR2 SVGAGI. V was pared by 7 bases and J by 7 bases, with 8 bases of the junction left unmatched. The CDR3 totals 15 residues. Here the CDR3 DNA reads TGTGCCAGCACTAACTGGACTAGCGGGAGTTATACGCAGTATTTT. Translation: CASTNWTSGSYTQYF.

The chain uses TRBV28 and TRBJ1-3; D possibly corresponds to TRBD1 (6 bases). The CDR3 contains 17 residues. Germline V gene data show CDR1 as MDHEN and CDR2 as SYDVKM. Trimming took 8 bases from V and 1 from J, leaving 21 bases between them. CDR3: CASRLGGVGESGNTIYF. CDR3 nucleotide sequence: TGTGCCAGCCGCCTGGGGGGCGTCGGTGAATCTGGAAACACCATATATTTT.